Listed here is a single T cell receptor (beta chain). This record comes from a study of blood T cell repertoires in COVID-19. Turning to the study itself: From the United States, Italy and Spain came samples of acute and convalescent COVID-19.

Under the authors' procedure: Estimates of nucleated cell counts were drawn from the amplification of reference gene primers. Sequenced by immunoSEQ multiplex PCR; TCRdb stores in-frame clones only, minus some. For V, J and clone size, that table is used; D and trimming come from the DNA. The repertoire holds 100,000 to 150,000 clones, with approximately 81% as singletons. The source of this sequence is a man aged 55 to 70 with acute or convalescent COVID-19. The sample was peripheral blood.

CDR3 amino acids: CASSSARTANGHIQYF. The CDR3 bases are TGTGCCAGCAGTTCCGCCCGGACAGCGAATGGACACATTCAGTACTTC. J is TRBJ2-4 and V is TRBV6-5, with D perhaps TRBD1 (6 bases). The CDR3 runs to 16 residues. Trimming cost V 4 bases and J 8 bases, with 21 bases left between them. Germline loops: CDR1 MNHEY, CDR2 SVGAGI.